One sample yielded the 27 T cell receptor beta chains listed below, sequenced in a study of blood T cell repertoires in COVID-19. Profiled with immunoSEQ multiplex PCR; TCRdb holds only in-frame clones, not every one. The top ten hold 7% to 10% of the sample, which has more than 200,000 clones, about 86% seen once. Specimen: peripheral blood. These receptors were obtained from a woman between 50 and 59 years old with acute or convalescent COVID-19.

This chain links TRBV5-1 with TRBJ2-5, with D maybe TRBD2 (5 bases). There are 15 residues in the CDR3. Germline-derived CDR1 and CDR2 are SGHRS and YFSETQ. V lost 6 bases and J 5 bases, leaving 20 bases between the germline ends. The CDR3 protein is CASTTGRPWEETQYF. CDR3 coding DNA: TGCGCCAGCACTACGGGCAGACCTTGGGAGGAGACCCAGTACTTC.

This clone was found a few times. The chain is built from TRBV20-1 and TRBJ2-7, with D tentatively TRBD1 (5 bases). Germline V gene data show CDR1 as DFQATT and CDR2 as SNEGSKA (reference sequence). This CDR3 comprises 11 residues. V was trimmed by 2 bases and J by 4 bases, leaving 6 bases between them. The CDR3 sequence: CSARQGYEQYF. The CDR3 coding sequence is TGCAGTGCTAGACAGGGATACGAGCAGTACTTC.

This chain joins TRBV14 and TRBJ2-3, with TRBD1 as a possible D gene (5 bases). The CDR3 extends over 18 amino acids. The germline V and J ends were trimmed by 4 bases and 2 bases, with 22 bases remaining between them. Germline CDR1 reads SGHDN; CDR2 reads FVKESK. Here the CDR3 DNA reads TGTGCCAGCAGCCCTCACTCTAAGGCAGGGATCAACACAGATACGCAGTATTTT. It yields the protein CASSPHSKAGINTDTQYF.

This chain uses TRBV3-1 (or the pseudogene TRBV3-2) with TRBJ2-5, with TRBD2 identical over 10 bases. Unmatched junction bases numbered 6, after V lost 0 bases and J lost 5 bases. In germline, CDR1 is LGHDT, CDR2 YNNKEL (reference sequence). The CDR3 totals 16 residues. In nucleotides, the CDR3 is TGTGCCAGCAGCCAAGACCTAGCGGGAGACGGGGAGACCCAGTACTTC. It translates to CASSQDLAGDGETQYF.

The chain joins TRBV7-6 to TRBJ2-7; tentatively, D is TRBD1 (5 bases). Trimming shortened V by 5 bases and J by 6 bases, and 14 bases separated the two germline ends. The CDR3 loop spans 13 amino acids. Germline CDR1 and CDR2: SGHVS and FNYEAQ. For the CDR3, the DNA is TGTGCCAGCAGCCCGTCGCAGGGTCTCGAGCAGTACTTC. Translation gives CASSPSQGLEQYF.

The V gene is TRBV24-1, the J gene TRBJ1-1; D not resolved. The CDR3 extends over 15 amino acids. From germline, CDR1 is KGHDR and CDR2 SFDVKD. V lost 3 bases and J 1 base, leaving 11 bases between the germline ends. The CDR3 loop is CATSDGPSRNTEAFF. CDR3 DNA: TGTGCCACCAGTGATGGGCCCTCTCGGAACACTGAAGCTTTCTTT.

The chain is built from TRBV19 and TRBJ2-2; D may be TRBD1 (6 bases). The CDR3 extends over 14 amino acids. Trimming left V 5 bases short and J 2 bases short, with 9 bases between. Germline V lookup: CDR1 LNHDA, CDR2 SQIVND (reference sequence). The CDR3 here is CASSYRANTGELFF. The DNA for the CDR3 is TGTGCCAGTAGTTACAGGGCCAACACCGGGGAGCTGTTTTTT.

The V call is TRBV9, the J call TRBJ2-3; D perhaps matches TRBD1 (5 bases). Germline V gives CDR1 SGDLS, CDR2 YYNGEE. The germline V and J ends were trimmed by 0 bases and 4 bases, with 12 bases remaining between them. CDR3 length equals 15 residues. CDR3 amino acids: CASSVGGLGPDTQYF. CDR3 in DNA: TGTGCCAGCAGCGTAGGTGGTCTGGGGCCAGATACGCAGTATTTT.

The CDR3: CASSLSEKSYEQYF. In DNA form, the CDR3 reads TGTGCCAGCAGTTTATCTGAGAAGTCCTACGAGCAGTACTTC. The V call is TRBV27, the J call TRBJ2-7; D is unresolved. The germline V and J ends were trimmed by 0 bases and 1 base, with 7 bases remaining between them. This CDR3 contains 14 residues. CDR1 MNHEY and CDR2 SMNVEV come from the germline V gene (reference sequence).

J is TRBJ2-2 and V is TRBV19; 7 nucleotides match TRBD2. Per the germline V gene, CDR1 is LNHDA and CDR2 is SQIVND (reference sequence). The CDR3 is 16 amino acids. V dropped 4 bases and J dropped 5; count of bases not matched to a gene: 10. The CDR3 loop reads CASSTPGGRYTGELFF. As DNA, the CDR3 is TGTGCCAGTAGTACGCCCGGCGGGAGATATACCGGGGAGCTGTTTTTT.

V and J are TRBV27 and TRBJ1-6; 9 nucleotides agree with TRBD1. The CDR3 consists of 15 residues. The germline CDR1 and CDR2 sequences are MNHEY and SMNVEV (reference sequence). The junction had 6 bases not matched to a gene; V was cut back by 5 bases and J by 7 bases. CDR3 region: CASSPLGQGNSPLHF. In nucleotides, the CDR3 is TGTGCCAGCAGTCCCCTAGGACAGGGGAATTCACCCCTCCACTTT.

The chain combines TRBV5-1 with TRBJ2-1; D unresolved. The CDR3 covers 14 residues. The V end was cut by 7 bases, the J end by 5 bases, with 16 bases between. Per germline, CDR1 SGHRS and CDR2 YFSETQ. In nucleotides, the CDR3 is TGCGCCAGCCGCGACACTCCGACCGACAATGAGCAGTTCTTC. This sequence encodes CASRDTPTDNEQFF.

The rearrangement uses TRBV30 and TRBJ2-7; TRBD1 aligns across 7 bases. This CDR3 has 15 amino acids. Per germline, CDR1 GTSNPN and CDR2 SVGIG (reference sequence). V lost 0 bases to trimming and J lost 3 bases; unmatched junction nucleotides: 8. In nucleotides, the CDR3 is TGTGCCTGGAGTGTACAGGGGTACGGCGTCTACGAGCAGTACTTC. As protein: CAWSVQGYGVYEQYF.

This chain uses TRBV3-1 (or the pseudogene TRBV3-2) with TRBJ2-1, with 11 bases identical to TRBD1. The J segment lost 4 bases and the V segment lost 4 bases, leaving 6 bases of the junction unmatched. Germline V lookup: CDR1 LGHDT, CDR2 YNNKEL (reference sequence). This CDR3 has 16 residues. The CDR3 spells CASSPPGQGVYNEQFF. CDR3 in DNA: TGTGCCAGCAGCCCCCCGGGACAGGGGGTATACAATGAGCAGTTCTTC.

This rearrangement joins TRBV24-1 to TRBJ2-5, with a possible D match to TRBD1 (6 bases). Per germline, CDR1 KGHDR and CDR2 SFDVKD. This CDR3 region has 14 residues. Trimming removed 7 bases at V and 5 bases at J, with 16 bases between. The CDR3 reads CATRDSSSLETQYF. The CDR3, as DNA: TGTGCCACCAGGGACAGTTCGAGTCTTGAGACCCAGTACTTC.

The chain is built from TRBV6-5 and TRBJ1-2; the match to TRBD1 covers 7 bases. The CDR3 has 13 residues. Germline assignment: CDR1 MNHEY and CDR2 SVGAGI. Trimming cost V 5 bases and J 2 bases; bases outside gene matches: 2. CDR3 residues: CASSRDSNYGYTF. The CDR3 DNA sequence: TGTGCCAGCAGTCGGGACAGCAACTATGGCTACACCTTC.

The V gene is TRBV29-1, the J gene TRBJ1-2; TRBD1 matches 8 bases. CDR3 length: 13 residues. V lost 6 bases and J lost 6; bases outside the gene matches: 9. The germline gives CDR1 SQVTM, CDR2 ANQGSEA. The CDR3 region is CSVIQGEVHGYTF. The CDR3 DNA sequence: TGCAGCGTCATACAGGGGGAGGTTCATGGCTACACCTTC.

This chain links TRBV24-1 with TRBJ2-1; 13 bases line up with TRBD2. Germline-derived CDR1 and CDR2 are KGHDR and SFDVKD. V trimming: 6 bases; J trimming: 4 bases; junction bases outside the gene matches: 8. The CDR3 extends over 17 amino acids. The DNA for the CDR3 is TGTGCCACCAGTAGGACTAGCGGGGGAGCCATGTACAATGAGCAGTTCTTC. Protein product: CATSRTSGGAMYNEQFF.

The CDR3 spells CASSGRDRGLLPYEQYF. The CDR3 nucleotides read TGTGCCAGCAGTGGCCGCGACAGGGGCCTCCTTCCCTACGAGCAGTACTTC. This chain connects TRBV2 to TRBJ2-7; 8 bases map to TRBD1. Germline CDR1 is SNHLY and CDR2 is FYNNEI. After removal of 4 bases from V and 2 bases from J, the junction contained 13 bases not matched to a gene. The CDR3 runs 17 residues.

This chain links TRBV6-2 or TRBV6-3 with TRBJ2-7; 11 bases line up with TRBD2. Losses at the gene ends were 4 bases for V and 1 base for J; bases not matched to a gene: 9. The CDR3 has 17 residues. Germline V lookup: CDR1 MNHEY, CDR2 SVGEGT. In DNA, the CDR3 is TGTGCCAGCAGTTCCACGTCCCGACTAGCGGGGTCCTACGAGCAGTACTTC. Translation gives CASSSTSRLAGSYEQYF.

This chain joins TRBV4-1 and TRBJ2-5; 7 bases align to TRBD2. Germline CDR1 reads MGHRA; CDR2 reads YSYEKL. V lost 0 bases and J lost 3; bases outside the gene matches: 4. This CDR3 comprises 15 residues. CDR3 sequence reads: CASSQDLAGEETQYF. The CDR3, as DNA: TGCGCCAGCAGCCAAGATCTCGCGGGAGAAGAGACCCAGTACTTC.

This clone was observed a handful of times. For the CDR3, the DNA is TGTGCCAGTAGTTGGGACAGATTGGACTACGAGCAGTACTTC. This encodes CASSWDRLDYEQYF. J is TRBJ2-7 and V is TRBV19, with 7 nucleotides matching TRBD1. Trimming at V came to 5 bases and at J to 3 bases, leaving 7 bases not matched to a gene. The V gene's germline CDR1 is LNHDA and CDR2 SQIVND (reference sequence). This CDR3 is 14 amino acids long.

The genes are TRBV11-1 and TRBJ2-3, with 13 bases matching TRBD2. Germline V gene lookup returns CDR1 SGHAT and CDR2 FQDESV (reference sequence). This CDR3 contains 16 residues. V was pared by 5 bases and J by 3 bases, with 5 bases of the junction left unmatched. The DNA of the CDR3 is TGTGCCAGCAGCGTAGGGACTAGCGGGATGACAGATACGCAGTATTTT. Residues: CASSVGTSGMTDTQYF. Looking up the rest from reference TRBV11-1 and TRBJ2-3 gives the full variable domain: EAEVAQSPRYKITEKSQAVAFWCDPISGHATLYWYRQILGQGPELLVQFQDESVVDDSQLPKDRFSAERLKGVDSTLKIQPAELGDSAMYLCASSVGTSGMTDTQYFGPGTRLTVL.

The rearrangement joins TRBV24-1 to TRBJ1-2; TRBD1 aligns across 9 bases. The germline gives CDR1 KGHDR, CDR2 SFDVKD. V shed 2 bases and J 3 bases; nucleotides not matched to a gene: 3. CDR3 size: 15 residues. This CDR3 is CATSDSGQGYYGYTF. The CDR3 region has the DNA TGTGCCACCAGTGATTCTGGACAGGGGTACTATGGCTACACCTTC.

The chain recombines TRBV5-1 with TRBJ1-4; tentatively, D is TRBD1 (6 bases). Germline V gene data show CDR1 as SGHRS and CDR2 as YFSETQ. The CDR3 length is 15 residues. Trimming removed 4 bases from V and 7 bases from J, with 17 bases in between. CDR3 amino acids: CASSAGDKESEKLFF. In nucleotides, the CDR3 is TGCGCCAGCAGCGCCGGGGACAAAGAATCTGAAAAACTGTTTTTT.

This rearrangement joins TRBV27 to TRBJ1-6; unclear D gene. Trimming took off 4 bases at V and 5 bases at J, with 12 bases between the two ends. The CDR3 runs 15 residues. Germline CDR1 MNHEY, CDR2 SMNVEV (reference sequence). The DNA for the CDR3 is TGTGCCAGCAGTTGGTCAGGAGGACATAATTCACCCCTCCACTTT. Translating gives CASSWSGGHNSPLHF.

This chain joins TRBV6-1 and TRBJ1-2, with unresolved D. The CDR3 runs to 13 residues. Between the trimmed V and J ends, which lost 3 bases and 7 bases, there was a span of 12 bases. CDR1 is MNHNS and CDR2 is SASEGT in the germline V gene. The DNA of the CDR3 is TGTGCCAGCAGTGAGCGGGATGGTTTTGGCTACACCTTC. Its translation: CASSERDGFGYTF.